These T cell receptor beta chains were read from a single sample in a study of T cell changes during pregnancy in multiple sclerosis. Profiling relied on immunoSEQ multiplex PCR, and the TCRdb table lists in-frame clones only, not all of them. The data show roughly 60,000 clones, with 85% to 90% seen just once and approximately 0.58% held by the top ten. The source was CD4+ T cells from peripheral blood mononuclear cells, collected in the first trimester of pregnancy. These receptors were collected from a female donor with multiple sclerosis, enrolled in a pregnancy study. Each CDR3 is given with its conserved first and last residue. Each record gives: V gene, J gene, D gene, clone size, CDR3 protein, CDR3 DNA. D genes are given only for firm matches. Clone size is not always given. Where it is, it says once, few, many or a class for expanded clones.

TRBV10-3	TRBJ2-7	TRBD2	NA	CAIQAGEGHEQYF	TGTGCCATCCAGGCGGGAGAGGGGCACGAGCAGTACTTC
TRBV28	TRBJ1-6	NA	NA	CASTLGQALNSPLHF	TGTGCCAGCACCCTTGGCCAGGCTCTTAATTCACCCCTCCACTTT
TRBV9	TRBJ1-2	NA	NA	CASSAPLGQGFGGYTF	TGTGCCAGCAGCGCACCCTTGGGTCAGGGCTTCGGTGGCTACACCTTC
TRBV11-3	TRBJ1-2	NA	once	CASSSGVLGYGYTF	TGTGCCAGCAGCAGCGGGGTTTTGGGATATGGCTACACCTTC
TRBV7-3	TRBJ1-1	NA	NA	CASRYDRNTEAFF	TGTGCCAGCCGCTACGACAGAAACACTGAAGCTTTCTTT
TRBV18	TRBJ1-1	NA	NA	CASSPFKRFGGDTEAFF	TGTGCCAGCTCACCATTCAAGCGGTTCGGGGGGGACACTGAAGCTTTCTTT
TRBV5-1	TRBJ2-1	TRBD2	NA	CASKLAGGYYNEQFF	TGCGCCAGCAAGTTGGCGGGAGGTTATTACAATGAGCAGTTCTTC
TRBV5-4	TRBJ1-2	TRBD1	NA	CASRRQGLGYTF	TGTGCCAGCAGACGACAGGGGTTGGGCTACACCTTC
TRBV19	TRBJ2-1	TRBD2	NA	CASTVTSGANNEQFF	TGTGCCAGTACCGTCACTAGCGGGGCTAACAATGAGCAGTTCTTC
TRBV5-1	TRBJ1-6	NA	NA	CASSLAGRSPLHF	TGCGCCAGCAGCTTGGCAGGGCGCTCACCCCTCCACTTT
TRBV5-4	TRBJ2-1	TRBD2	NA	CASSYPGLANEQFF	TGTGCCAGCAGTTATCCGGGACTAGCGAATGAGCAGTTCTTC
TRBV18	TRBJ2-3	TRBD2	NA	CASSPYGGRLDTQYF	TGTGCCAGCTCACCATACGGCGGGAGGTTAGATACGCAGTATTTT
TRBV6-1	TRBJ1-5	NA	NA	CASSRGDSSNQPQHF	TGTGCCAGCAGCCGAGGTGACAGTAGCAATCAGCCCCAGCATTTT
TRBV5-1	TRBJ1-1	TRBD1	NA	CASSFGGRGSSITEAFF	TGCGCCAGCAGCTTCGGCGGCAGGGGGAGTAGTATCACTGAAGCTTTCTTT
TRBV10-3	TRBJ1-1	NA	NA	CAISDRNTEAFF	TGTGCCATCAGTGACAGAAACACTGAAGCTTTCTTT
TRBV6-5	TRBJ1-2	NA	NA	CASSPDSNYGYTF	TGTGCCAGCAGCCCTGACAGCAACTATGGCTACACCTTC
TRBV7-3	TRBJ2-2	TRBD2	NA	CASSRSSGGNTGELFF	TGTGCCAGCAGCCGAAGTAGCGGGGGGAACACCGGGGAGCTGTTTTTT
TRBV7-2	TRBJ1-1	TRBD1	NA	CASSPDRGELAFF	TGTGCCAGCAGCCCGGACAGGGGGGAATTGGCTTTCTTT
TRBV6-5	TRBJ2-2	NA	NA	CASSDTGELFF	TGTGCCAGCAGCGACACCGGGGAGCTGTTTTTT
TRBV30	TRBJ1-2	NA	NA	CAWGRPGGYTF	TGTGCCTGGGGCAGACCGGGAGGCTACACCTTC
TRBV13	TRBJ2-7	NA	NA	CASSLDRPYEQYF	TGTGCCAGCAGCTTAGACAGGCCCTACGAGCAGTACTTC
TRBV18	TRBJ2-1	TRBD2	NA	CASSQREFNEQFF	TGTGCCAGTTCACAGCGGGAGTTCAATGAGCAGTTCTTC
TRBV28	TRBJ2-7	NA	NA	CATTTDSYEQYF	TGTGCCACCACGACAGACTCCTACGAGCAGTACTTC
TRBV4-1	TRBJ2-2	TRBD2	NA	CASSYGFVGLGRGELFF	TGCGCCAGCAGCTATGGTTTTGTTGGACTAGGACGCGGGGAGCTGTTTTTT
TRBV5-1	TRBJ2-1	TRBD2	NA	CASSLGLAESSYNEQFF	TGCGCCAGCAGCTTAGGACTAGCCGAGAGCTCCTACAATGAGCAGTTCTTC
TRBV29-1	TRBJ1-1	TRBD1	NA	CSVLGQGDTEAFF	TGCAGCGTTTTGGGACAGGGGGACACTGAAGCTTTCTTT
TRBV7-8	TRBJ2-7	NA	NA	CASSYSSYEQYF	TGTGCCAGCAGCTACTCCTCCTACGAGCAGTACTTC
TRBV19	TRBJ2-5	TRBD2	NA	CASSIKGGETQYF	TGTGCCAGTAGTATAAAGGGAGGGGAGACCCAGTACTTC
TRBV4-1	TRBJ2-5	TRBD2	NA	CASSLGLAGEETQYF	TGCGCCAGCAGCCTTGGACTAGCGGGGGAAGAGACCCAGTACTTC
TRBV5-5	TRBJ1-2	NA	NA	CASSLYPGQGYTF	TGTGCCAGCAGCTTGTACCCAGGGCAGGGCTACACCTTC
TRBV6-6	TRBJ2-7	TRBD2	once	CASSLAGGIYEQYF	TGTGCCAGCAGCCTAGCGGGAGGAATCTACGAGCAGTACTTC
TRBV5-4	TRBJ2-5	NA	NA	CASSLGASETQYF	TGTGCCAGCAGCTTAGGGGCCTCGGAGACCCAGTACTTC
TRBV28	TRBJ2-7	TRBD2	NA	CASLSGALAGSYEQYF	TGTGCCAGTTTATCGGGGGCACTAGCGGGAAGTTACGAGCAGTACTTC
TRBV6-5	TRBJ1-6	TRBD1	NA	CASSLPGGNSPLHF	TGTGCCAGCAGTTTGCCAGGGGGCAACTCACCCCTCCACTTT
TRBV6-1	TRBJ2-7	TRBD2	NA	CASSDYGLAYEQYF	TGTGCCAGCAGTGATTACGGACTAGCTTACGAGCAGTACTTC
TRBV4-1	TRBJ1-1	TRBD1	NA	CASSQVGGQRNTEAFF	TGCGCCAGCAGCCAAGTGGGGGGACAGAGGAACACTGAAGCTTTCTTT
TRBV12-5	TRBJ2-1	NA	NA	CASGTHSQGSEQFF	TGTGCTAGTGGTACGCACTCACAGGGTTCGGAGCAGTTCTTC